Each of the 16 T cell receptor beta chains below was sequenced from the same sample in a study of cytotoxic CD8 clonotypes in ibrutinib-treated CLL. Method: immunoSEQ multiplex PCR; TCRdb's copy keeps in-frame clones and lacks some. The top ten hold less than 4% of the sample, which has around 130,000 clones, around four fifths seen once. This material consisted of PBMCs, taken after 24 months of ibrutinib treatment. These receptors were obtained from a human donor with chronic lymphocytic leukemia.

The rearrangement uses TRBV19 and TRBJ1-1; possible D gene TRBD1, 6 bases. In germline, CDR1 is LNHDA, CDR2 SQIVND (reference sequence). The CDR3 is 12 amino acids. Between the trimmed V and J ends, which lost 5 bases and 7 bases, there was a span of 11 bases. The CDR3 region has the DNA TGTGCCAGTAGTCCGACAGGCGGTGAAGCTTTCTTT. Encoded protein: CASSPTGGEAFF.

The CDR3 nucleotides read TGTGCCAGCAGTTGGGGACAGGAAGAGACCCAGTACTTC. This gives the protein CASSWGQEETQYF. This chain connects TRBV6-6 to TRBJ2-5; TRBD1 aligns across 8 bases. The length of the CDR3 is 13 residues. Germline CDR1 is MNHNY and CDR2 is SVGAGI (reference sequence). V lost 4 bases to trimming and J lost 3 bases; unmatched junction nucleotides: 1.

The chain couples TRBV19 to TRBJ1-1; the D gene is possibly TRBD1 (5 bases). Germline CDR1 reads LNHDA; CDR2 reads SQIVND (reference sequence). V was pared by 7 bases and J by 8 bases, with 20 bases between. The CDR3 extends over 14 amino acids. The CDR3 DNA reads TGTGCCAGTACCACCAGGGTTGGGGAACGGGAAGCTTTCTTT. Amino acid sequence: CASTTRVGEREAFF.

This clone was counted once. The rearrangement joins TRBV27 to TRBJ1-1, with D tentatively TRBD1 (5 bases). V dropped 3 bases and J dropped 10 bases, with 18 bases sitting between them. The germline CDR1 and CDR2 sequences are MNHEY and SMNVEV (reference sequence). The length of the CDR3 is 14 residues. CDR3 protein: CASSFLQGIGAAFF. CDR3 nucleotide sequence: TGTGCCAGCAGTTTCTTGCAGGGAATCGGCGCAGCTTTCTTT.

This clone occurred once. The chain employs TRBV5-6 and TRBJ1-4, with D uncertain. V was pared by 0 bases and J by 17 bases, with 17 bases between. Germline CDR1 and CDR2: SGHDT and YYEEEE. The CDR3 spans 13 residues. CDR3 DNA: TGTGCCAGCAGCTTGGCTCGGGTGGGCCCTGGTTTTTTT. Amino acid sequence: CASSLARVGPGFF.

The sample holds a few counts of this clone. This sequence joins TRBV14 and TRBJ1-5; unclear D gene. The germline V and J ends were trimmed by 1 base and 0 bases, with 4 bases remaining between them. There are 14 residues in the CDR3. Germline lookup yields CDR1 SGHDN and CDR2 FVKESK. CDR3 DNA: TGTGCCAGCAGCCAAGTCCATAGCAATCAGCCCCAGCATTTT. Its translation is CASSQVHSNQPQHF.

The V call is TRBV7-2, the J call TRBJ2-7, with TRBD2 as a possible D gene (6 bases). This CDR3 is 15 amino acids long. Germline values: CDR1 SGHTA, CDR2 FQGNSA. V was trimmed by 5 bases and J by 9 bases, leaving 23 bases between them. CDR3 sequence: CASSRDTKRAQGQYF. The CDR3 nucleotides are TGTGCCAGCAGCCGAGACACTAAGCGGGCCCAGGGGCAGTACTTC.

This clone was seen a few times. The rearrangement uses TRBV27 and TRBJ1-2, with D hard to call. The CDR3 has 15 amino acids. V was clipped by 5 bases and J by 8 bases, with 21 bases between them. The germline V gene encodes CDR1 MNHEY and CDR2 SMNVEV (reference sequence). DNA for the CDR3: TGTGCCAGCAGTCCCGCCCCGGGAGAGGTGCGGGGCTACACCTTC. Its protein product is CASSPAPGEVRGYTF.

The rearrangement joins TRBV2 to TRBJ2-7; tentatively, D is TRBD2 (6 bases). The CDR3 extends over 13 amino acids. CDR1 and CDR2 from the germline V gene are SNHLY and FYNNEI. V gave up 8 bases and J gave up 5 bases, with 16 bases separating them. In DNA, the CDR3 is TGTGCCAGCGGCCCGCCCGGGGGAGACGAGCAGTACTTC. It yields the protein CASGPPGGDEQYF.

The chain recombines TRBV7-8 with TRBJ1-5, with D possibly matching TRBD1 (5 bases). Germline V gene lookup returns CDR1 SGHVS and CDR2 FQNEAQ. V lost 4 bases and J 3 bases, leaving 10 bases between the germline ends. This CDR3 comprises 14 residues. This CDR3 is CASSSGQTNQPQHF. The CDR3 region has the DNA TGTGCCAGCAGCTCCGGACAAACCAATCAGCCCCAGCATTTT.

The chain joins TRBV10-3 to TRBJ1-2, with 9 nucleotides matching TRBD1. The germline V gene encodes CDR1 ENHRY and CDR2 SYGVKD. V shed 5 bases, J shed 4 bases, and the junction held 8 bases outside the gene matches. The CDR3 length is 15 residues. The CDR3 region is CAISPARDRAYGYTF. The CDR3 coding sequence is TGTGCCATCAGTCCGGCCCGGGACAGGGCCTATGGCTACACCTTC.

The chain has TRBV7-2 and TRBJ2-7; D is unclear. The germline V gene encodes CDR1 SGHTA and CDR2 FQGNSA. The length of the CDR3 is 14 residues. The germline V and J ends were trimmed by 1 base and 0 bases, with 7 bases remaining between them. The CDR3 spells CASSLDVSSYEQYF. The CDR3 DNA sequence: TGTGCCAGCAGCTTAGATGTCAGCTCCTACGAGCAGTACTTC.

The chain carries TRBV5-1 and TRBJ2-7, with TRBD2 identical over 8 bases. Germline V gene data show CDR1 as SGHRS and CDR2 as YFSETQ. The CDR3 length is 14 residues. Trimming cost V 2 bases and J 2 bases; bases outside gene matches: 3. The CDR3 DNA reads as TGCGCCAGCAGCTTTCAAGCGGGGGCCTACGAGCAGTACTTC. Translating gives CASSFQAGAYEQYF.

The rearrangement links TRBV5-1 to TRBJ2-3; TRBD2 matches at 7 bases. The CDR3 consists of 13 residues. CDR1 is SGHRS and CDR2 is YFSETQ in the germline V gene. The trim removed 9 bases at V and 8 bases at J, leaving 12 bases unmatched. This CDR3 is CANSMGRVGTQYF. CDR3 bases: TGCGCCAACAGTATGGGGAGGGTTGGTACGCAGTATTTT. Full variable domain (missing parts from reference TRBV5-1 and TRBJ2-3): KAGVTQTPRYLIKTRGQQVTLSCSPISGHRSVSWYQQTPGQGLQFLFEYFSETQRNKGNFPGRFSGRQFSNSRSEMNVSTLELGDSALYLCANSMGRVGTQYFGPGTRLTVL.

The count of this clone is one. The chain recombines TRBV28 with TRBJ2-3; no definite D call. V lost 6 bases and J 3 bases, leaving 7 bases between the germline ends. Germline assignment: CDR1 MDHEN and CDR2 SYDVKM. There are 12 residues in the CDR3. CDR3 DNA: TGTGCCAGCAGGGGGTTGACAGATACGCAGTATTTT. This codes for CASRGLTDTQYF.

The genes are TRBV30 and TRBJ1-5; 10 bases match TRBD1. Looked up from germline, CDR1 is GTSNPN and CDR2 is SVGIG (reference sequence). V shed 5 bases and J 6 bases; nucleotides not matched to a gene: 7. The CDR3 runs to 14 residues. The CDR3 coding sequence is TGTGCCTGGGACCGGGACAGGGGTGTTCAGCCCCAGCATTTT. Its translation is CAWDRDRGVQPQHF.